A selection of T cell receptor beta chains follows, all from one sample in a study of cytomegalovirus exposure and HLA in healthy donors. Sequencing was performed with immunoSEQ multiplex PCR; in TCRdb, only in-frame clones are kept and a portion is missing. The repertoire includes more than 130,000 clones, 85% to 90% of them detected once, and about 7.9% sits in the top ten. The sequenced sample was PBMCs. Receptors originate from a woman younger than 35 in good health and CMV-seropositive. Both conserved end residues are part of each CDR3. D genes are given only for firm matches. Expanded clones get a size class; other rows say once, few or many, or leave the size out.

v_call: TRBV13; cdr3_length: 15; j_call: TRBJ2-3; d_call: -; clone_size: -; cdr3_nt: TGTGCCAGCAGCTTAGGCCTAATGGTCTCAGATACGCAGTATTTT; cdr3_aa: CASSLGLMVSDTQYF
v_call: TRBV11-2; cdr3_length: 17; j_call: TRBJ1-6; d_call: -; clone_size: -; cdr3_nt: TGTGCCAGCAGCCCCGGAGGGGCACCCAGGGTTAATTCACCCCTCCACTTT; cdr3_aa: CASSPGGAPRVNSPLHF
v_call: TRBV7-2; cdr3_length: 16; j_call: TRBJ2-7; d_call: TRBD1; clone_size: once; cdr3_nt: TGTGCCAGCAGCTCCTGGGGACAGGGAAGCTCCTACGAGCAGTACTTC; cdr3_aa: CASSSWGQGSSYEQYF
v_call: TRBV27; cdr3_length: 14; j_call: TRBJ2-7; d_call: -; clone_size: -; cdr3_nt: TGTGCCAGCAGAAGGACAGATATCTCCTACGAGCAGTACTTC; cdr3_aa: CASRRTDISYEQYF
v_call: TRBV5-4; cdr3_length: 15; j_call: TRBJ1-6; d_call: -; clone_size: few; cdr3_nt: TGTGCCAGCCAGGGGAGTTGGCAATATAATTCACCCCTCCACTTT; cdr3_aa: CASQGSWQYNSPLHF
v_call: TRBV27; cdr3_length: 12; j_call: TRBJ1-2; d_call: TRBD1; clone_size: -; cdr3_nt: TGTGCCAGCAGCGGGACAGGGTATGGCTACACCTTC; cdr3_aa: CASSGTGYGYTF
v_call: TRBV6-5; cdr3_length: 16; j_call: TRBJ2-5; d_call: TRBD1; clone_size: -; cdr3_nt: TGTGCCAGCAGTTACACCCGAAGGGGGCCCCAAGAGACCCAGTACTTC; cdr3_aa: CASSYTRRGPQETQYF
v_call: TRBV18; cdr3_length: 15; j_call: TRBJ2-7; d_call: TRBD1; clone_size: -; cdr3_nt: TGTGCCAGCTCACCCCCGGGACAGTTCTCCTACGAGCAGTACTTC; cdr3_aa: CASSPPGQFSYEQYF
v_call: TRBV28; cdr3_length: 19; j_call: TRBJ2-7; d_call: -; clone_size: -; cdr3_nt: TGTGCCAGCAGCCCTCGGGACAGGGAGGTAGCGGGGGGCCACTACGAGCAGTACTTC; cdr3_aa: CASSPRDREVAGGHYEQYF
v_call: TRBV28; cdr3_length: 15; j_call: TRBJ1-3; d_call: -; clone_size: -; cdr3_nt: TGTGCCAGCGAATTCGCGGGGAGCTCTGGAAACACCATATATTTT; cdr3_aa: CASEFAGSSGNTIYF
v_call: TRBV27; cdr3_length: 19; j_call: TRBJ2-3; d_call: TRBD2; clone_size: -; cdr3_nt: TGTGCCAGCAGTCTATCCGGTGACGGCGTAGCGGGGGGGCCATATACGCAGTATTTT; cdr3_aa: CASSLSGDGVAGGPYTQYF
v_call: TRBV7-9; cdr3_length: 13; j_call: TRBJ2-7; d_call: -; clone_size: -; cdr3_nt: TGTGCCAGTAACGGACTGGGGGGATACGAGCAGTACTTC; cdr3_aa: CASNGLGGYEQYF
v_call: TRBV5-1; cdr3_length: 12; j_call: TRBJ2-5; d_call: -; clone_size: -; cdr3_nt: TGCGCCAGCAGCTTGGCCGGGGAGACCCAGTACTTC; cdr3_aa: CASSLAGETQYF
v_call: TRBV7-6; cdr3_length: 19; j_call: TRBJ1-3; d_call: -; clone_size: -; cdr3_nt: TGTGCCAGCAGCTTAGCTCAAGCAGGGCCCGGCCTACGCGGAAACACCATATATTTT; cdr3_aa: CASSLAQAGPGLRGNTIYF
v_call: TRBV10-2; cdr3_length: 13; j_call: TRBJ1-2; d_call: TRBD1; clone_size: -; cdr3_nt: TGCGCCAGCAGGGGGGACAGGGCTTATGGCTACACCTTC; cdr3_aa: CASRGDRAYGYTF
v_call: TRBV7-3; cdr3_length: 16; j_call: TRBJ1-6; d_call: -; clone_size: -; cdr3_nt: TGTGCCAGCAGCTTGAAGGTCGCGGGGGGCGATTCACCCCTCCACTTT; cdr3_aa: CASSLKVAGGDSPLHF
v_call: TRBV18; cdr3_length: 15; j_call: TRBJ1-6; d_call: -; clone_size: -; cdr3_nt: TGTGCCAGCTCACGAGGTGTTGGGGGCAATTCACCCCTCCACTTT; cdr3_aa: CASSRGVGGNSPLHF
v_call: TRBV11-2; cdr3_length: 14; j_call: TRBJ1-6; d_call: -; clone_size: -; cdr3_nt: TGTGCCAGCAGCTTAGGGGTTCAGGGGTCACCCCTCCACTTT; cdr3_aa: CASSLGVQGSPLHF
v_call: TRBV4-1; cdr3_length: 15; j_call: TRBJ1-1; d_call: -; clone_size: -; cdr3_nt: TGCGCCAGCAGCCAAGAGGGGACAAGCAACACTGAAGCTTTCTTT; cdr3_aa: CASSQEGTSNTEAFF
v_call: TRBV7-3; cdr3_length: 15; j_call: TRBJ2-1; d_call: TRBD2; clone_size: -; cdr3_nt: TGTGCCAGCAGCTTGAGACTAGCGGTAGACAATGAGCAGTTCTTC; cdr3_aa: CASSLRLAVDNEQFF
v_call: TRBV15; cdr3_length: 14; j_call: TRBJ2-7; d_call: TRBD2; clone_size: -; cdr3_nt: TGTGCCACCAGGGGACTAGCGGCCATCTACGAGCAGTACTTC; cdr3_aa: CATRGLAAIYEQYF
v_call: TRBV7-2; cdr3_length: 13; j_call: TRBJ1-1; d_call: -; clone_size: -; cdr3_nt: TGTGCCAGCAGCTTGACAGGCAACACTGAAGCTTTCTTT; cdr3_aa: CASSLTGNTEAFF
v_call: TRBV6-6; cdr3_length: 14; j_call: TRBJ1-5; d_call: TRBD1; clone_size: once; cdr3_nt: TGTGCCAGCAGTGCACAGGGGTTCACCCAGCCCCAGCATTTT; cdr3_aa: CASSAQGFTQPQHF
v_call: TRBV5-4; cdr3_length: 16; j_call: TRBJ2-5; d_call: -; clone_size: -; cdr3_nt: TGTGCCAGCAGCCCCGGGTTAGCGAAGGGCCAAGAGACCCAGTACTTC; cdr3_aa: CASSPGLAKGQETQYF
v_call: TRBV10-1; cdr3_length: 16; j_call: TRBJ2-7; d_call: TRBD2; clone_size: -; cdr3_nt: TGCGCCAGCAGCCCTATAGCGGGAGAAGAGGGCTACGAGCAGTACTTC; cdr3_aa: CASSPIAGEEGYEQYF
v_call: TRBV4-2; cdr3_length: 13; j_call: TRBJ2-5; d_call: -; clone_size: -; cdr3_nt: TGTGCCAGCGCCGGACTGCAGGTGGAGACCCAGTACTTC; cdr3_aa: CASAGLQVETQYF
v_call: TRBV19; cdr3_length: 16; j_call: TRBJ2-3; d_call: -; clone_size: -; cdr3_nt: TGTGCCAGTAGTATCGAGGCGGAACCTAGCACAGATACGCAGTATTTT; cdr3_aa: CASSIEAEPSTDTQYF
v_call: TRBV6-1; cdr3_length: 14; j_call: TRBJ1-5; d_call: TRBD1; clone_size: once; cdr3_nt: TGTGCCAGCAGACTGACAGGGAGTAGTCAGCCCCAGCATTTT; cdr3_aa: CASRLTGSSQPQHF
v_call: TRBV11-2; cdr3_length: 19; j_call: TRBJ1-6; d_call: -; clone_size: -; cdr3_nt: TGTGCCAGCAGCTTTAATTGGTATTCGCAGGGTGGGGTTAATTCACCCCTCCACTTT; cdr3_aa: CASSFNWYSQGGVNSPLHF
v_call: TRBV30; cdr3_length: 13; j_call: TRBJ1-5; d_call: -; clone_size: -; cdr3_nt: TGTGCCTGGAGTACCAGGAGCAATCAGCCCCAGCATTTT; cdr3_aa: CAWSTRSNQPQHF
v_call: TRBV29-1; cdr3_length: 16; j_call: TRBJ2-1; d_call: -; clone_size: once; cdr3_nt: TGCAGCGCCATAAACCTAAACTTCGACTCCTACAATGAGCAGTTCTTC; cdr3_aa: CSAINLNFDSYNEQFF
v_call: TRBV28; cdr3_length: 14; j_call: TRBJ1-2; d_call: -; clone_size: -; cdr3_nt: TGTGCCACCGGGGGTCTGAGAACTAACTATGGCTACACCTTC; cdr3_aa: CATGGLRTNYGYTF
v_call: TRBV11-2; cdr3_length: 16; j_call: TRBJ2-7; d_call: -; clone_size: -; cdr3_nt: TGTGCCAGCAGCTTAGATCGGCCGGGACGACGGGAGGAGCAGTACTTC; cdr3_aa: CASSLDRPGRREEQYF
v_call: TRBV18; cdr3_length: 16; j_call: TRBJ2-1; d_call: TRBD2; clone_size: -; cdr3_nt: TGTGCCAGCTCAAGCTTAGCGGGGGAGTCCTACAATGAGCAGTTCTTC; cdr3_aa: CASSSLAGESYNEQFF
v_call: TRBV28; cdr3_length: 18; j_call: TRBJ2-3; d_call: TRBD1; clone_size: -; cdr3_nt: TGTGCCAGCAGTCCCCTAGGAATCCGGGACAGGGATCAAGATACGCAGTATTTT; cdr3_aa: CASSPLGIRDRDQDTQYF